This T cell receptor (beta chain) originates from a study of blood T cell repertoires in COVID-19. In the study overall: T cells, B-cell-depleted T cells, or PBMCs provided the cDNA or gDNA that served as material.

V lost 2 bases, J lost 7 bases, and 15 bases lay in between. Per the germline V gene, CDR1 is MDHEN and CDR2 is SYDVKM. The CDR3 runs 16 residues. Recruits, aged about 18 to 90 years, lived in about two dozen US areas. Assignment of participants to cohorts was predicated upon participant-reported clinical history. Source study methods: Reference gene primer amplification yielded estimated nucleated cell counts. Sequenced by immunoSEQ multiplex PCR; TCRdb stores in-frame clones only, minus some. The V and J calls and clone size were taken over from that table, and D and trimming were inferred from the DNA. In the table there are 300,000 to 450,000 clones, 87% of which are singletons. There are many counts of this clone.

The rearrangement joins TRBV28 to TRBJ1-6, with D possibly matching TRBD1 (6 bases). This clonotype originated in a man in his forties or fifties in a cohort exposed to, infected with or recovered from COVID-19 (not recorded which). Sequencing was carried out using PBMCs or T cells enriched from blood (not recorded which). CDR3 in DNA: TGTGCCAGCAGTTTAAGACAGGACGCGTGGAATTCACCCCTCCACTTT. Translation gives CASSLRQDAWNSPLHF.